Sequencing of this T cell receptor beta chain was carried out in a study of PD-L1 blockade in urothelial cancer. Study details: Median T cell yield from blood was around 140,000.

V lost 4 bases, J lost 3 bases, and 4 bases stayed unmatched. This CDR3 spans 13 amino acids. In germline, CDR1 is SGHDT, CDR2 YYEEEE. Sequencing used immunoSEQ multiplex PCR; TCRdb keeps in-frame clones, though not all of them. In the table there are about 110,000 clones, approximately 86% of which are singletons. Here the sequenced sample was PBMCs, taken around atezolizumab (anti-PD-L1) treatment. This TCR was recovered from a man in his fifties or sixties with urothelial cancer. The gene calls are TRBV5-6 and TRBJ2-7; 7 bases agree with TRBD1. For the CDR3, the DNA is TGTGCCAGCAGCCCAGGACAGGACTACGAGCAGTACTTC. It codes for CASSPGQDYEQYF.